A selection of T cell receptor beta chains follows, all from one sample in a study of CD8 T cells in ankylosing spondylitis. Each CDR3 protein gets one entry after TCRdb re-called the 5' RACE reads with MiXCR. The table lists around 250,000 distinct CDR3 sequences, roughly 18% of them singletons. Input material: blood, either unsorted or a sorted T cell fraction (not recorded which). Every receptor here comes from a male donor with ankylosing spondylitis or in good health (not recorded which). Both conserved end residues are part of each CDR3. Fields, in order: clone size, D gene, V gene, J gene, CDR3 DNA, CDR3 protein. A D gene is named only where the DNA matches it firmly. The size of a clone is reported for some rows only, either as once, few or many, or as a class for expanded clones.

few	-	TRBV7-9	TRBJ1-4	TGTGCCAGTTCGGAAGCGGGAGCAACTAATGAAAAACTGTTTTTT	CASSEAGATNEKLFF
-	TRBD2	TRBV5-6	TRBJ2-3	TGTGCCAGCAGCTTGCTAGCGGGAGTGCCAGATACGCAGTATTTT	CASSLLAGVPDTQYF
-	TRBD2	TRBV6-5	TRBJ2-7	TGTGCCAGCAGTTACAGCCGGGAGGGCCGCTACGAGCAGTACTTC	CASSYSREGRYEQYF
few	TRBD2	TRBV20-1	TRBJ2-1	TGCAGTGCTAGAGTCGCCGGGACTAGCAGGCTCAATGAGCAGTTCTTC	CSARVAGTSRLNEQFF
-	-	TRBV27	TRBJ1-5	TGTGCCAGCAGTTTATCTTATGGGGCAGGTCTATGGCCCCAGCATTTT	CASSLSYGAGLWPQHF
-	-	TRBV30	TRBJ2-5	TGTGCCTGGGTGGAGGGGGGAGAGACCCAGTACTTC	CAWVEGGETQYF
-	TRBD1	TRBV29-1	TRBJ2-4	TGCAGCGTTAGGGGGCACGAGGCCAAAAACATTCAGTACTTC	CSVRGHEAKNIQYF
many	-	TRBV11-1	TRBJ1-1	TGTGCCAGCAGCCCCTTCCCACAGGGCCCCGGGGAGGAAGCTTTCTTT	CASSPFPQGPGEEAFF
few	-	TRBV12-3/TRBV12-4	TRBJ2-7	TGTGCCAGCAGGGGACATTCGTTATACGAGCAGTACTTC	CASRGHSLYEQYF
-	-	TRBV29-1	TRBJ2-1	TGCAGCGTTGAAGATATGGGGGCAAGCTCCTACAATGAGCAGTTCTTC	CSVEDMGASSYNEQFF
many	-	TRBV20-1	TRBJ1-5	TGCAGTGCTGGCCTAGGTCGGCTAGGCAATCAGCCCCAGCATTTT	CSAGLGRLGNQPQHF
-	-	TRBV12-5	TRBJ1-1	TGTGCTAGTGGTTTGCCGACAGAGGAGGGTCGGGCTTTCTTT	CASGLPTEEGRAFF
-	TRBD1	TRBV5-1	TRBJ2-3	TGCGCCAGCAGCTTCTACAGGGGGACAGATACGCAGTATTTT	CASSFYRGTDTQYF
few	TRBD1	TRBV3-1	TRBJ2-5	TGTGCCAGCAGCCAAGACCTGGGACAGGGGTACCAAGAGACCCAGTACTTC	CASSQDLGQGYQETQYF
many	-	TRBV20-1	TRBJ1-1	TGCAGTGCCCCCGGGGGCGGTGAAGCTTTCTTT	CSAPGGGEAFF
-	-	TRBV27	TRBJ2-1	TGTGCCAGCAGTTTAGCGGGCCCCCCCTACAATGAGCAGTTCTTC	CASSLAGPPYNEQFF
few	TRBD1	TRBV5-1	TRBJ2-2	TGCGCCAGCAGCTCCCGACAGGGGGAAACCGGGGAGCTGTTTTTT	CASSSRQGETGELFF
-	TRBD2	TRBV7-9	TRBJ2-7	TGTGCCAGCAGCTCCCGACTAGCAACCTCCTACGAGCAGTACTTC	CASSSRLATSYEQYF
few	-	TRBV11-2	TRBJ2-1	TGTGCCAGCAGCGCGCTAGATTCCTACAATGAGCAGTTCTTC	CASSALDSYNEQFF
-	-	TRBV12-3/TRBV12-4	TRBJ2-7	TGTGCCAGCAGTCTCCGGGACTGGCCCTACGAGCAGTACTTC	CASSLRDWPYEQYF
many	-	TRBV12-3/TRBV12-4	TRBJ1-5	TGTGCCAGCAGCAGTACCGTGGGCTACAATTCCGATCAGCCCCAGCATTTT	CASSSTVGYNSDQPQHF
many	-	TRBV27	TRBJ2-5	TGTGCCAGCAGTTTACCCGGGGAGACCCAGTACTTC	CASSLPGETQYF
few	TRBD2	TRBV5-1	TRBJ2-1	TGCGCCAGCAGCTTGGAGGTTATCGGACTAGCGGACCACAATGAGCAGTTCTTC	CASSLEVIGLADHNEQFF
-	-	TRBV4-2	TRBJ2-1	TGTGCCAGCAGCCAAGAACTATTCGATGAGCAGTTCTTC	CASSQELFDEQFF
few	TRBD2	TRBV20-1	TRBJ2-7	TGCAGTGCCAAGGAGCTAGCGGGGGCCTACGAGCAGTACTTC	CSAKELAGAYEQYF
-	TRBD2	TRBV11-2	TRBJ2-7	TGTGCCAGCAGCGAGGGACTAGCTTTTTACGAGCAGTACTTC	CASSEGLAFYEQYF
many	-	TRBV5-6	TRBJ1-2	TGTGCCAGCAGAACTAAAAGGGGCCAGATACTCTATGGCTACACCTTC	CASRTKRGQILYGYTF
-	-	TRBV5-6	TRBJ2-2	TGTGCCAGCAGCTTCCCCGAAGCGAGCACCGGGGAGCTGTTTTTT	CASSFPEASTGELFF
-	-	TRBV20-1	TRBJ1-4	TGCAGTGCTAGTTCCGGGACCGACTTCGAAAAACTGTTTTTT	CSASSGTDFEKLFF
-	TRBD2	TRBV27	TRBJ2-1	TGTGCCAGCAGTCGGGGGACTAGCGGGAGGGGCAATGAGCAGTTCTTC	CASSRGTSGRGNEQFF
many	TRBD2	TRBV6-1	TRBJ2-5	TGTGCCAGCAGAGAACCCCTCCATAGCGGGAGGGACGGAGATACCCAGTACTTC	CASREPLHSGRDGDTQYF
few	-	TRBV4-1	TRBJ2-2	TGCGCCAGCAGCCAAATACAGGGATCGAACACCGGGGAGCTGTTTTTT	CASSQIQGSNTGELFF
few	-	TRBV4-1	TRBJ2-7	TGCGCCAGCAGCCAGTCCCCCGGGACGGTGTCCTACGAGCAGTACTTC	CASSQSPGTVSYEQYF
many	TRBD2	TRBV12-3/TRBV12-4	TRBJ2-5	TGTGCCAGCAGTTTCCTCCCCGGGACTAGCGGAGAGACCCAGTACTTC	CASSFLPGTSGETQYF
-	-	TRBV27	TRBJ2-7	TGTGCCAGCAGTTTAAAGGGCGCCTACGAGCAGTACTTC	CASSLKGAYEQYF
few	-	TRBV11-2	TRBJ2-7	TGTGCCAGCAGCTTAGTACTAGACTACGAGCAGTACTTC	CASSLVLDYEQYF
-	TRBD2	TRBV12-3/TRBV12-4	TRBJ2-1	TGTGCCAGCAGTTCAAGCGGGGGGGGGCACAATGAGCAGTTCTTC	CASSSSGGGHNEQFF
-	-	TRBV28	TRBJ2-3	TGTGCCAGCAGTTTTGAGTCAAAGTGGACAGATACGCAGTATTTT	CASSFESKWTDTQYF
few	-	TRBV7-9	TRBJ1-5	TGTGCCAGCAGCGAGGACGGGACGGATAATCAGCCCCAGCATTTT	CASSEDGTDNQPQHF
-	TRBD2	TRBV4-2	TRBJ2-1	TGTGCCAGCAGCCATTCCCCCGCTAGCGGGTGGTACAATGAGCAGTTCTTC	CASSHSPASGWYNEQFF
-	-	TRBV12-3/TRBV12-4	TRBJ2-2	TGTGCCAGCAGTTTCCCAGGGGCGAACACCGGGGAGCTGTTTTTT	CASSFPGANTGELFF
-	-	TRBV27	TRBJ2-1	TGTGCCAGCAGTTTCGGTGGTGGCAATGAGCAGTTCTTC	CASSFGGGNEQFF
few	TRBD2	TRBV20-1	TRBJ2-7	TGCAGTGCTAGAGAACTAGCGGGGTCCTACGAGCAGTACTTC	CSARELAGSYEQYF
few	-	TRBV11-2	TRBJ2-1	TGTGCCAGCAGCTTAGATGCTAACCCATCCTACAATGAGCAGTTCTTC	CASSLDANPSYNEQFF
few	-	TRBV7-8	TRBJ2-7	TGTGCCAGCAGCTTATCGACAGGTGGGGGTGTCTACGAGCAGTACTTC	CASSLSTGGGVYEQYF
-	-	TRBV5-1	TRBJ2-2	TGCGCCAGCCCTACCGTCACCGGGGAGCTGTTTTTT	CASPTVTGELFF
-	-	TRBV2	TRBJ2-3	TGTGCCAGCAGTAAAATAAATACGCAGTATTTT	CASSKINTQYF
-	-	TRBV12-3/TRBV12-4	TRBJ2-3	TGTGCCAGCAGTGCCGCTCTAGAACCAGATACGCAGTATTTT	CASSAALEPDTQYF
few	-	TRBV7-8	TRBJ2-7	TGTGCCAGCAGCTTGGGACCCGTCGGGAGCTCCTACGAGCAGTACTTC	CASSLGPVGSSYEQYF